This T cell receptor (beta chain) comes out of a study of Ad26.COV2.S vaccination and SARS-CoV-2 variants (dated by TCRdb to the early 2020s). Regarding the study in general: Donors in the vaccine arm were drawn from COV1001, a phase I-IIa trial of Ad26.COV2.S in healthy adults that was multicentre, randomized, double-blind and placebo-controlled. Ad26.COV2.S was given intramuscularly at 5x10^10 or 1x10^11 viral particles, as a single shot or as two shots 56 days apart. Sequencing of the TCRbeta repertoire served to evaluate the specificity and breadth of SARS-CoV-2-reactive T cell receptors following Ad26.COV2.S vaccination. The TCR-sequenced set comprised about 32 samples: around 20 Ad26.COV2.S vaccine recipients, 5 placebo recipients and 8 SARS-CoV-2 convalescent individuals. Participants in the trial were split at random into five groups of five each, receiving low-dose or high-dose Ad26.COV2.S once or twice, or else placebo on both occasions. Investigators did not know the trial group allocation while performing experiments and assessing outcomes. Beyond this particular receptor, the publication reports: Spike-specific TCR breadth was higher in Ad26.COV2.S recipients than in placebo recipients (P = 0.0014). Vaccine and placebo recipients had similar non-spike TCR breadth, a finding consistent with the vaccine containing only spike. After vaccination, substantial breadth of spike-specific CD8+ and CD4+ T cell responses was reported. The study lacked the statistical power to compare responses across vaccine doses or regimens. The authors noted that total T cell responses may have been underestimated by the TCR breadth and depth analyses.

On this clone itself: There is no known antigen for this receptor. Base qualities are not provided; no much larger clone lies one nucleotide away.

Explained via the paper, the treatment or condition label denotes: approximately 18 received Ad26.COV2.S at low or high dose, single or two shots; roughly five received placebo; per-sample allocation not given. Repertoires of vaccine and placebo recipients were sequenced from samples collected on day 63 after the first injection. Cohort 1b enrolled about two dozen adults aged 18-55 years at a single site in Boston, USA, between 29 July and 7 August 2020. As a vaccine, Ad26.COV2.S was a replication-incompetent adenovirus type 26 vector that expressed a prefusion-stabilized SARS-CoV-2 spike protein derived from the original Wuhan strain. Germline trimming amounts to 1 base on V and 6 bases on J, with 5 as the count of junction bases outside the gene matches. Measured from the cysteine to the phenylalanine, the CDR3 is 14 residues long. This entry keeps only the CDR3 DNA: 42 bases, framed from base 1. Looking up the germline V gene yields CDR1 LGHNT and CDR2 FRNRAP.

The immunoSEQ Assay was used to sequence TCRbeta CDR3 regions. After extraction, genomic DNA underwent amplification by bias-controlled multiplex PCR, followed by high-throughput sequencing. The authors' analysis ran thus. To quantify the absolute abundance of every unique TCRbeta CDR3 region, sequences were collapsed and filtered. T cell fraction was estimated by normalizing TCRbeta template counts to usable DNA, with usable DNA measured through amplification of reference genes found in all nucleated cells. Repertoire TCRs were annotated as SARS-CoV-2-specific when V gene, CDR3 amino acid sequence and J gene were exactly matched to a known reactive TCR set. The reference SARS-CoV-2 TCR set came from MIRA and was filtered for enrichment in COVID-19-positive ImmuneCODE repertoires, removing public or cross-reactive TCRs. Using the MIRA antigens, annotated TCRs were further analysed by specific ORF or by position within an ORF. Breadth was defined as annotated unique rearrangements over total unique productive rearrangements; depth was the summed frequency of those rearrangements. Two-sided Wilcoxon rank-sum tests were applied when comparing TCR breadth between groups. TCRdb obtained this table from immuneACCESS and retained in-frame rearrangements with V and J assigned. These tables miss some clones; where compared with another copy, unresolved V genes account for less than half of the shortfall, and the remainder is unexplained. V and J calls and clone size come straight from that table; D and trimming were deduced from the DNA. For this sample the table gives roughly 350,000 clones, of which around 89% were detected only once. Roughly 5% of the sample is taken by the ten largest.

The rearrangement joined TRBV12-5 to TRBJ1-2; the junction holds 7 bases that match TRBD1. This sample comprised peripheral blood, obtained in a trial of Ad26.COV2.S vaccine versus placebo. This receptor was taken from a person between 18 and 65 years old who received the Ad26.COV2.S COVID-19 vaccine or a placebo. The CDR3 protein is CASGLATGFHGYTF. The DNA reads TGTGCTAGTGGTTTGGCGACAGGGTTCCATGGCTACACCTTC. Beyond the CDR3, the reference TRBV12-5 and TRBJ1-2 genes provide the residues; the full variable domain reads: DARVTQTPRHKVTEMGQEVTMRCQPILGHNTVFWYRQTMMQGLELLAYFRNRAPLDDSGMPKDRFSAEMPDATLATLKIQPSEPRDSAVYFCASGLATGFHGYTFGSGTRLTVV.